A selection of T cell receptor beta chains follows, all from one sample in a study of blood T cell repertoires in COVID-19. Some clones are missing from TCRdb's copy, which holds only in-frame ones; the method was immunoSEQ multiplex PCR. The data contain fewer than 85,000 clones, about 88% of them singletons. Sequenced material: peripheral blood. These receptors were obtained from a human donor in a cohort sampled during active COVID-19. The CDR3 runs from the conserved cysteine through the conserved F or W. The D gene is left open where the match is weak. A clone size is listed for some rows: how often the clone was seen (once, few, many), or a class if it is expanded.

J: TRBJ2-7; size: once; V: TRBV24-1; D: TRBD1; DNA: TGTGCCACCAGTGAGGGGAAGGACAGGGGGATTGGCGAGCAGTACTTC; CDR3: CATSEGKDRGIGEQYF
J: TRBJ1-1; size: once; V: TRBV20-1; D: NA; DNA: TGCAGTGTCCGGAGGGAGGGACCTTTCTTT; CDR3: CSVRREGPFF
J: TRBJ1-2; size: once; V: TRBV7-2; D: TRBD1; DNA: TGTGCCAGCAGCCCAGGCCAGGGGGTTAGTATTGACACCTTC; CDR3: CASSPGQGVSIDTF
J: TRBJ2-3; size: NA; V: TRBV27; D: TRBD1; DNA: TGTGCCAGCAGTTTACTGGACAGGTATGGTCCAGATACGCAGTATTTT; CDR3: CASSLLDRYGPDTQYF
J: TRBJ1-2; size: NA; V: TRBV29-1; D: TRBD1; DNA: TGCAGCGTTGCGGGGACGGGACAGGGGGCGGGCGGCTACACCTTC; CDR3: CSVAGTGQGAGGYTF
J: TRBJ2-7; size: NA; V: TRBV5-1; D: TRBD1; DNA: TGCGCCAGCAGCTTGACAGGGGGACCCTACGAGCAGTACTTC; CDR3: CASSLTGGPYEQYF
J: TRBJ1-2; size: NA; V: TRBV28; D: NA; DNA: TGTGCCAGCAGTTTATCCGGGCAGGGCGACTATGGCTACACCTTC; CDR3: CASSLSGQGDYGYTF
J: TRBJ2-3; size: NA; V: TRBV2; D: NA; DNA: TGTGCCAGCAGAGATCAGGGTTCAAGAGATACGCAGTATTTT; CDR3: CASRDQGSRDTQYF
J: TRBJ2-1; size: NA; V: TRBV5-1; D: TRBD2; DNA: TGCGCCAGCAGCTTGGTGACTAGCGGGAGTACTGAGCAGTTCTTC; CDR3: CASSLVTSGSTEQFF
J: TRBJ2-5; size: NA; V: TRBV5-1; D: TRBD2; DNA: TGCGCCAGCAGCAATTTTCTAGCGGGAGGAGAGACCCAGTACTTC; CDR3: CASSNFLAGGETQYF
J: TRBJ2-3; size: NA; V: TRBV7-3; D: NA; DNA: TGTGCCAGCAGCTTACAGGGGATATTCACAGATACGCAGTATTTT; CDR3: CASSLQGIFTDTQYF
J: TRBJ1-4; size: once; V: TRBV28; D: NA; DNA: TGTGCCAGCAGTTTATTTGGGGGCCCTAATGAAAAACTGTTTTTT; CDR3: CASSLFGGPNEKLFF
J: TRBJ1-4; size: NA; V: TRBV20-1; D: NA; DNA: TGCAGTGCCCGAGGGAATGAAAAACTGTTTTTT; CDR3: CSARGNEKLFF
J: TRBJ1-2; size: NA; V: TRBV28; D: NA; DNA: TGTGCCAGCAGTCTTCCGGGGAACTATGGCTACACCTTC; CDR3: CASSLPGNYGYTF
J: TRBJ2-1; size: NA; V: TRBV9; D: TRBD2; DNA: TGTGCCAGCAGCGTAGCTGGGACTATCAATGAGCAGTTCTTC; CDR3: CASSVAGTINEQFF
J: TRBJ2-3; size: NA; V: TRBV3-1/TRBV3-2; D: TRBD2; DNA: TGTGCCAGCAGCTCGGCGGGGGGGCATGATACGCAGTATTTT; CDR3: CASSSAGGHDTQYF
J: TRBJ2-3; size: NA; V: TRBV7-2; D: NA; DNA: TGTGCCAGCAGCGTCCAGGCCCCAAGCACAGATACGCAGTATTTT; CDR3: CASSVQAPSTDTQYF
J: TRBJ2-5; size: NA; V: TRBV6-1; D: TRBD1; DNA: TGTGCCAGCAGTGATCGACAGGGCAGAGAGACCCAGTACTTC; CDR3: CASSDRQGRETQYF
J: TRBJ1-2; size: NA; V: TRBV6-4; D: NA; DNA: TGTGCCAGCAGGGAACAGGGCTCTCCTAACTATGGCTACACCTTC; CDR3: CASREQGSPNYGYTF
J: TRBJ1-2; size: NA; V: TRBV7-8; D: NA; DNA: TGTGCCAGCAGCTCAACCGGGACTCTACATGGCTACACCTTC; CDR3: CASSSTGTLHGYTF
J: TRBJ2-5; size: NA; V: TRBV20-1; D: NA; DNA: TGCAGTGCTAGATTAGAAGAGACCCAGTACTTC; CDR3: CSARLEETQYF
J: TRBJ2-7; size: NA; V: TRBV5-1; D: NA; DNA: TGCGCCAGCAGCTTGGCGGGGGTGAACAGCCGAAGACGAGCCTACGAGCAGTACTTC; CDR3: CASSLAGVNSRRRAYEQYF
J: TRBJ2-1; size: NA; V: TRBV30; D: NA; DNA: TGTGCCTGGAGTGACCTACCCGTCGGCAGGGGCCCTTACAATGAGCAGTTCTTC; CDR3: CAWSDLPVGRGPYNEQFF
J: TRBJ2-1; size: once; V: TRBV5-1; D: TRBD2; DNA: TGCGCCAGCAGCTTATTAGAAGCGGGAGTCTTTTCCTACAATGAGCAGTTCTTC; CDR3: CASSLLEAGVFSYNEQFF
J: TRBJ1-4; size: NA; V: TRBV19; D: TRBD1; DNA: TGTGCCAGTAGTCCGACAGGGGAGACAACTAATGAAAAACTGTTTTTT; CDR3: CASSPTGETTNEKLFF
J: TRBJ1-2; size: NA; V: TRBV5-1; D: NA; DNA: TGCGCCAGCAGCTTGGTGGGGCCAGGTGGTGGCTACACCTTC; CDR3: CASSLVGPGGGYTF
J: TRBJ2-1; size: NA; V: TRBV6-1; D: NA; DNA: TGTGCCAGCAGTGACGTAACAGGGCCCAGCTCCTACAATGAGCAGTTCTTC; CDR3: CASSDVTGPSSYNEQFF
J: TRBJ1-5; size: NA; V: TRBV19; D: TRBD1; DNA: TGTGCCAGTAGTATCGAGGCAACAGGGGGTTGGCAGCCCCAGCATTTT; CDR3: CASSIEATGGWQPQHF
J: TRBJ1-4; size: few; V: TRBV6-5; D: NA; DNA: TGTGCCAGCAGTTACGACAGCCACGGGGAAAAACTGTTTTTT; CDR3: CASSYDSHGEKLFF
J: TRBJ2-2; size: NA; V: TRBV14; D: TRBD2; DNA: TGTGCCAGCAGCCAATGGATCGGGAGGGCCGCGGGGGAGCTGTTTTTT; CDR3: CASSQWIGRAAGELFF
J: TRBJ2-1; size: NA; V: TRBV11-2; D: NA; DNA: TGTGCCAGCAGCTTAGCAGGAGGGGTGTACAATGAGCAGTTCTTC; CDR3: CASSLAGGVYNEQFF
J: TRBJ2-3; size: NA; V: TRBV5-4; D: TRBD1; DNA: TGTGCCAGCAGCCCGGGGACAGGGATAGATACGCAGTATTTT; CDR3: CASSPGTGIDTQYF
J: TRBJ1-1; size: few; V: TRBV7-2; D: NA; DNA: TGTGCCAGCAGCTCACTAGGATCAGACATGAACACTGAAGCTTTCTTT; CDR3: CASSSLGSDMNTEAFF
J: TRBJ1-5; size: NA; V: TRBV2; D: TRBD1; DNA: TGTGCCAGCGGGACAGGGGGATATAGCAATCAGCCCCAGCATTTT; CDR3: CASGTGGYSNQPQHF
J: TRBJ1-1; size: once; V: TRBV7-8; D: TRBD1; DNA: TGTGCCAGCAGCTTAGGGACAGGGGGCCGGAACACTGAAGCTTTCTTT; CDR3: CASSLGTGGRNTEAFF